The table lists the clone carrying this T cell receptor beta chain with a count of one. Its antigen is unidentified. Assay used: immunoSEQ multiplex PCR; TCRdb lists only in-frame clones, some missing. The table shows 300,000 to 400,000 clones, with 92% occurring only once. These data come from a study of Ad26.COV2.S vaccination and SARS-CoV-2 variants. Study-wide results and caveats: Vaccine and placebo groups showed comparable non-spike TCR breadth. Following vaccination, spike-specific CD8+ and CD4+ T cell responses reportedly exhibited substantial breadth.

Trimming took 4 bases from V and 3 from J, leaving 10 bases between them. Germline V gene sequence: CDR1 MNHEY, CDR2 SVGEGT. CDR3 size: 13 residues. This sample comprised peripheral blood, obtained after recovery from COVID-19. The clonotype comes from a human donor who had recovered from COVID-19. The chain combines TRBV6-2 or TRBV6-3 with TRBJ2-7; D might be TRBD2 (5 bases). CDR3 sequence reads: CASSLRGSYEQYF. CDR3 DNA: TGTGCCAGCAGTTTACGGGGAAGCTACGAGCAGTACTTC.